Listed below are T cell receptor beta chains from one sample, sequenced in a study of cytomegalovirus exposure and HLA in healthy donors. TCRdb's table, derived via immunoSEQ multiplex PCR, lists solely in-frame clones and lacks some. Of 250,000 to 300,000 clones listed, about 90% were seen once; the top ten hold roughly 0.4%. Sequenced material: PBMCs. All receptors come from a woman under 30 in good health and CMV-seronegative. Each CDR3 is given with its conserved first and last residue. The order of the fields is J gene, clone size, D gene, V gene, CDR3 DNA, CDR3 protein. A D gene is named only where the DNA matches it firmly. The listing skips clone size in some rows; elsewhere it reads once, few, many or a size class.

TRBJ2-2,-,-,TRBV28,TGTGCCAGCAGTTTGAGCCCCCCCGGGGAGCTGTTTTTT,CASSLSPPGELFF
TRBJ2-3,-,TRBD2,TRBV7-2,TGTGCCAGCAGCTTACGGCTAGCGGGGGGGGGAGATACGCAGTATTTT,CASSLRLAGGGDTQYF
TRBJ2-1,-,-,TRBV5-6,TGTGCCAGCAGCTTGGTGGGCGAAGCGGCCTTCGAGCAGTTCTTC,CASSLVGEAAFEQFF
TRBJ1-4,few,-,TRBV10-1,TGCGCCAGCAGTGATCCGGGAATGGGTGAAAAACTGTTTTTT,CASSDPGMGEKLFF
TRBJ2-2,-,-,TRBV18,TGTGCCAGCTCACCCTCTTCCGGGGAGCTGTTTTTT,CASSPSSGELFF
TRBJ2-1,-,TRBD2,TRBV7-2,TGTGCCAGCAGCAGAGTAGCGGGCATACACCCCCACAATGAGCAGTTCTTC,CASSRVAGIHPHNEQFF
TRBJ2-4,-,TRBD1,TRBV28,TGTGCCAGCAGTCAGGACAGGGTGGGCAAAAACATTCAGTACTTC,CASSQDRVGKNIQYF
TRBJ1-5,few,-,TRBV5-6,TGTGCCAGCAGCTTGGCGGATCAGCCCCAGCATTTT,CASSLADQPQHF
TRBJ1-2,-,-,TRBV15,TGTGCCACCAGCAGAGATGGGCCAGTCGATAACTATGGCTACACCTTC,CATSRDGPVDNYGYTF
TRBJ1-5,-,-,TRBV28,TGTGCCAGCAGTCCAGAGGCGGGGGGCGTCAATCAGCCCCAGCATTTT,CASSPEAGGVNQPQHF
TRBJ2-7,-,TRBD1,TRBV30,TGTGCCTCCGGGACAGGGTATTACGAGCAGTACTTC,CASGTGYYEQYF
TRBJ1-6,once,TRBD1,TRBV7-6,TGTGCCAGCAGCAAGGACAGGGAAATGGGTTCACCCCTCCACTTT,CASSKDREMGSPLHF
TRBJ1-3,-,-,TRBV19,TGTGCCAGTAGTGCCTCGACAGGCTCTGGAAACACCATATATTTT,CASSASTGSGNTIYF
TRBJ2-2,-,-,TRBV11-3,TGTGCCAGCAGCCATCCCGGGACACAGAACACCGGGGAGCTGTTTTTT,CASSHPGTQNTGELFF
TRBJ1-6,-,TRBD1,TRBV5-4,TGTGCCAGCAGCCTTAAGGGGACAGGGCGTTCACCCCTCCACTTT,CASSLKGTGRSPLHF
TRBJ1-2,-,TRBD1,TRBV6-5,TGTGCCAGCAGTTCCGGACAGGGGGCAACTGGCTACACCTTC,CASSSGQGATGYTF
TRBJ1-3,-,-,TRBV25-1,TGTGCCAGCGAGACCCCAGGTGGAAACACCATATATTTT,CASETPGGNTIYF
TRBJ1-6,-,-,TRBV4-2,TGTGCCAGCAGCCAAGATTTGTCCGGGACATCTTATAATTCACCCCTCCACTTT,CASSQDLSGTSYNSPLHF
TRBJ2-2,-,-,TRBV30,TGTGCCTGGAGTAGTGGGGAGGGGGGCACCGGGGAGCTGTTTTTT,CAWSSGEGGTGELFF
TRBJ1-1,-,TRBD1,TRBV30,TGTGCTCTGACTGGGACAGTGAACACTGAAGCTTTCTTT,CALTGTVNTEAFF
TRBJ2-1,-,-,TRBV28,TGTGCCAGCGTAGGGGAGGTCTACAATGAGCAGTTCTTC,CASVGEVYNEQFF
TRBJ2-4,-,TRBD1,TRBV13,TGTGCCAGCAGCTTAGGCGGACAGGGCAAAAACATTCAGTACTTC,CASSLGGQGKNIQYF
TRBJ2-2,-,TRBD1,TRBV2,TGTGCCAGCAGATCGACAGGGAAAAGAGGGGAGCTGTTTTTT,CASRSTGKRGELFF
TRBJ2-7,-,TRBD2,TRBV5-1,TGCGCCAGCAGCTTGCTAGCGGGAAACTACGAGCAGTACTTC,CASSLLAGNYEQYF
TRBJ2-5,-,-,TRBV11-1,TGTGCCAGCCGGGGTGGGGAGACCCAGTACTTC,CASRGGETQYF
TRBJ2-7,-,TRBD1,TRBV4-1,TGCGCCAGCAGCCAAGATCCAGGGGGAGACTACGAGCAGTACTTC,CASSQDPGGDYEQYF
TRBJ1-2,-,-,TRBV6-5,TGTGCCAGCAGGGCGCCGGGGGAACTCTATGGCTACACCTTC,CASRAPGELYGYTF
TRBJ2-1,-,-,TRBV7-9,TGTGCCAGCAGCCGGGGGTACAATGAGCAGTTCTTC,CASSRGYNEQFF
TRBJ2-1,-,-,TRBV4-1,TGCGCCAGCAGCCAAGGCGGGCGACAGGCCTACAATGAGCAGTTCTTC,CASSQGGRQAYNEQFF
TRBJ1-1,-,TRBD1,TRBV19,TGTGCCAGTAGTTCGAGACAGGGGGCTTTCGTATCGGCTTTCTTT,CASSSRQGAFVSAFF
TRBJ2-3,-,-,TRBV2,TGTGCCAGCTCAGGTTACCAGAGCACAGATACGCAGTATTTT,CASSGYQSTDTQYF
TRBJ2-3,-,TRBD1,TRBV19,TGTGCCAGTAGTATAACAGGGGAAAGCACAGATACGCAGTATTTT,CASSITGESTDTQYF
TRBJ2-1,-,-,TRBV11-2,TGTGCCAGCAGCTCCCTCCGGGGGGCAGTCTACAATGAGCAGTTCTTC,CASSSLRGAVYNEQFF